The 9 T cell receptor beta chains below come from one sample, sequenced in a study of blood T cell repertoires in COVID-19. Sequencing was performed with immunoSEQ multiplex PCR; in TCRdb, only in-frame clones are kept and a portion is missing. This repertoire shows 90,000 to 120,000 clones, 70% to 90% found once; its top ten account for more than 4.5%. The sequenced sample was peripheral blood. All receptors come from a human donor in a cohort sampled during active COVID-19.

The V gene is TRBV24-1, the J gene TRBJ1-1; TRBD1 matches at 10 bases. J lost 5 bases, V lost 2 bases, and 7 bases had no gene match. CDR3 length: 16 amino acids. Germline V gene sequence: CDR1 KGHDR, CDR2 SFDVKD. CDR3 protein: CATSDSGTGALTEAFF. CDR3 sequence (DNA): TGTGCCACCAGTGATTCCGGGACAGGGGCTTTGACTGAAGCTTTCTTT.

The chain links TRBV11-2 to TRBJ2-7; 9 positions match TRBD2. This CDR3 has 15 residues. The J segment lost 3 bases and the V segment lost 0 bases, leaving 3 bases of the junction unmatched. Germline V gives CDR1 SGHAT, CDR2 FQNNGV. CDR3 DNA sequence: TGTGCCAGCAGCTTAGAATCTAGCGGGATCTACGAGCAGTACTTC. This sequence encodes CASSLESSGIYEQYF.

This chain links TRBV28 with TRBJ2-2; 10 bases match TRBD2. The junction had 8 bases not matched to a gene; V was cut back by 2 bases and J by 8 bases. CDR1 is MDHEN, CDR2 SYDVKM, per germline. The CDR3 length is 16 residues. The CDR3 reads CASSLEREGISGELFF. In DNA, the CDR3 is TGTGCCAGCAGTTTAGAGCGGGAGGGCATATCGGGGGAGCTGTTTTTT. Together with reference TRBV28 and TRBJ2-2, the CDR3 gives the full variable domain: DVKVTQSSRYLVKRTGEKVFLECVQDMDHENMFWYRQDPGLGLRLIYFSYDVKMKEKGDIPEGYSVSREKKERFSLILESASTNQTSMYLCASSLEREGISGELFFGEGSRLTVL.

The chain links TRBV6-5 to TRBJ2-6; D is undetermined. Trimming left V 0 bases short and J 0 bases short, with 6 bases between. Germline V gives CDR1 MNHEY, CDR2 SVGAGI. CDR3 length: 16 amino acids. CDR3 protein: CASSYSSNSGANVLTF. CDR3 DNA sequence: TGTGCCAGCAGTTACTCGTCCAACTCTGGGGCCAACGTCCTGACTTTC.

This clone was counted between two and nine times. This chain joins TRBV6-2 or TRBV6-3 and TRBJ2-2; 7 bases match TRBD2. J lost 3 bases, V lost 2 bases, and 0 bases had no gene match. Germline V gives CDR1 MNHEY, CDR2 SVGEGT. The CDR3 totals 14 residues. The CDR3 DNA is TGTGCCAGCAGTTACGGGGGGGACACCGGGGAGCTGTTTTTT. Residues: CASSYGGDTGELFF.

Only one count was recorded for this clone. The CDR3 reads CATSRGSGALSNQPQHF. The CDR3 DNA sequence: TGTGCCACCAGCAGAGGTTCAGGGGCCTTGAGCAATCAGCCCCAGCATTTT. The rearrangement uses TRBV15 and TRBJ1-5, with D possibly being TRBD1 (6 bases). The CDR3 length is 17 residues. The V end lost 1 base, the J end lost 1 base, and 14 bases lay between the germline ends. Germline CDR1 and CDR2: LNHNV and YYDKDF (reference sequence).

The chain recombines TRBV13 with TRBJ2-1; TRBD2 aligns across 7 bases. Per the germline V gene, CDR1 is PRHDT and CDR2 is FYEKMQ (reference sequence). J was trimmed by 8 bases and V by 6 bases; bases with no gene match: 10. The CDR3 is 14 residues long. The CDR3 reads CASSPGLGADEQFF. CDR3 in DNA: TGTGCCAGCAGTCCCGGACTAGGGGCCGATGAGCAGTTCTTC.

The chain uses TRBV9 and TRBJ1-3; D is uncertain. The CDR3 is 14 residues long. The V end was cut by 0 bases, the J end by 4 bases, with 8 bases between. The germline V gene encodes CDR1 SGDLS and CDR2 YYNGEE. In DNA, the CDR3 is TGTGCCAGCAGCGTAGCAAGGGAGGGAAACACCATATATTTT. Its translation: CASSVAREGNTIYF.

The DNA of the CDR3 is TGTGCCATCCTGGCGGGGCGGGAGAACACCGGGGAGCTGTTTTTT. This encodes CAILAGRENTGELFF. The chain links TRBV10-3 to TRBJ2-2, with a tentative D call TRBD2 (6 bases). The V gene's germline CDR1 is ENHRY and CDR2 SYGVKD. V gave up 8 bases and J gave up 1 base, with 14 bases separating them. The CDR3 covers 15 residues.